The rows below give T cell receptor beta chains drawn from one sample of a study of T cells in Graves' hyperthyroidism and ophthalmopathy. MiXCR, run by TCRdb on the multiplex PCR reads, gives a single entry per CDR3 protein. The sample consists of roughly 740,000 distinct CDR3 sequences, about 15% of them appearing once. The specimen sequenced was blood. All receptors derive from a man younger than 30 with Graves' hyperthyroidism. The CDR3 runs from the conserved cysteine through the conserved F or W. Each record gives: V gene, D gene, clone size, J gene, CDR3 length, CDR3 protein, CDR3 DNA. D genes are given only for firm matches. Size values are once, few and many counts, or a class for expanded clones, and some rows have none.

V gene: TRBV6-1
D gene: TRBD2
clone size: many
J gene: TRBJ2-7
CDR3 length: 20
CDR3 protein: CASSEPFRTSGSHRDYEQYF
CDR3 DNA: TGTGCCAGCAGTGAGCCCTTCAGGACTAGCGGGAGTCACAGGGACTACGAGCAGTACTTC

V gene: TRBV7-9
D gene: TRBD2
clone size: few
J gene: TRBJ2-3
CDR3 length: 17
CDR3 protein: CASSLLTSGLITDTQYF
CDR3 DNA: TGTGCCAGCAGCCTTTTGACTAGCGGCCTAATTACAGATACGCAGTATTTT

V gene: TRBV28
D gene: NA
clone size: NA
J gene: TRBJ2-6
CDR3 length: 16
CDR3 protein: CASRNPWASGANVLTF
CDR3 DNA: TGTGCCAGCAGAAATCCGTGGGCCTCTGGGGCCAACGTCCTGACTTTC

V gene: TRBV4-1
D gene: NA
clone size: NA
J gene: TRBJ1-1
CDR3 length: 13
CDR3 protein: CASSQGTVTEAFF
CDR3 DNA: TGCGCCAGCAGCCAAGGGACCGTCACTGAAGCTTTCTTT

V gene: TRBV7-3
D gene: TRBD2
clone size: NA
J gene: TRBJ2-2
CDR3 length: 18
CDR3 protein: CASSPRLAGGPSTGELFF
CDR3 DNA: TGTGCCAGCAGCCCCCGCCTAGCGGGAGGACCTTCCACCGGGGAGCTGTTTTTT

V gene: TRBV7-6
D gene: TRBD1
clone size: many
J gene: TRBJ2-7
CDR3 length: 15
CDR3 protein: CASSSARGQPYEQYF
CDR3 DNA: TGTGCCAGCAGCTCTGCCCGGGGACAGCCCTACGAGCAGTACTTC

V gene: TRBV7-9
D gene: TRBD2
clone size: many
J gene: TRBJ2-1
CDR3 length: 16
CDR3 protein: CASSQYSGEAYNEQFF
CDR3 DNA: TGTGCCAGCAGCCAATATAGCGGGGAGGCCTACAATGAGCAGTTCTTC

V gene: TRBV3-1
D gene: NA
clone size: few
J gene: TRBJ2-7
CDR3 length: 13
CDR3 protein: CASSQDPLYEQYF
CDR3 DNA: TGTGCCAGCAGCCAAGATCCCCTTTACGAGCAGTACTTC

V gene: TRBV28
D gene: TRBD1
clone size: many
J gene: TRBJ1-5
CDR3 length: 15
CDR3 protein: CASSLRGGYNQPQHF
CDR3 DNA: TGTGCCAGCAGTTTACGAGGGGGCTACAATCAGCCCCAGCATTTT

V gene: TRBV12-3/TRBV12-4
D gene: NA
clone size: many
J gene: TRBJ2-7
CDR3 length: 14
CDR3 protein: CASSFRGVTYEQYF
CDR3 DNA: TGTGCCAGCAGTTTTCGCGGGGTGACCTACGAGCAGTACTTC

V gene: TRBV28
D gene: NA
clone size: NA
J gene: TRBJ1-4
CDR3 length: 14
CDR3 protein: CASSLRDGGGKLFF
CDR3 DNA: TGTGCCAGCAGCCTCCGGGACGGTGGGGGAAAACTGTTTTTT

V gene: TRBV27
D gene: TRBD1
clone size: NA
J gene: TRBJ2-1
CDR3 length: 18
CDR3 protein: CAGSTDRGGLPSYNEQFF
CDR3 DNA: TGTGCCGGCAGTACGGACAGGGGGGGGCTTCCGTCCTACAATGAGCAGTTCTTC

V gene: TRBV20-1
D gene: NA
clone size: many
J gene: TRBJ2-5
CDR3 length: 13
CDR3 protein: CSAPDTVQETQYF
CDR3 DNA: TGCAGTGCTCCGGACACCGTACAGGAGACCCAGTACTTC

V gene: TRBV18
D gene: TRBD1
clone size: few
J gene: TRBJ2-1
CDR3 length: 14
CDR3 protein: CASCRTGGYNEQFF
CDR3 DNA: TGTGCCAGCTGCAGGACAGGGGGGTACAATGAGCAGTTCTTC

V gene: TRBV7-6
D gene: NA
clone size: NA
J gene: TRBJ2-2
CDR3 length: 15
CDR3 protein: CASSLGNSGTGELFF
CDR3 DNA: TGTGCCAGCAGCCTTGGGAATTCGGGCACCGGGGAGCTGTTTTTT

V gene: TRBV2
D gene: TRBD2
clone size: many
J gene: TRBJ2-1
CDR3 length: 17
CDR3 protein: CASSEAGQREGRNEQFF
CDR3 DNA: TGTGCCAGCAGTGAAGCAGGACAGCGGGAGGGGAGAAATGAGCAGTTCTTC

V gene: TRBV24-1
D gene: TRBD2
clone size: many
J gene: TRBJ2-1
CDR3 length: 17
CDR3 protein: CATSDPTSGRAWDEQFF
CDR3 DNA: TGTGCCACCAGTGACCCGACTAGCGGGAGGGCCTGGGACGAGCAGTTCTTC

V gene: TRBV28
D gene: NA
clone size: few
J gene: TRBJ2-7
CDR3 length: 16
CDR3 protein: CASSLRDLPRSYEQYF
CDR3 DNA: TGTGCCAGCAGTCTCCGGGACCTCCCTCGGTCCTACGAGCAGTACTTC

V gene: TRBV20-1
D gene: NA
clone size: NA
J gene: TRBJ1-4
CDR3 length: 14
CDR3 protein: CSARGGGGNEKLFF
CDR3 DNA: TGCAGTGCTAGAGGTGGTGGGGGCAATGAAAAACTGTTTTTT

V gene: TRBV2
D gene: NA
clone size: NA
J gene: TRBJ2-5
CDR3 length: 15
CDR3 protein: CASSLRRTAQETQYF
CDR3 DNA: TGTGCCAGCAGCCTAAGGAGGACAGCCCAAGAGACCCAGTACTTC

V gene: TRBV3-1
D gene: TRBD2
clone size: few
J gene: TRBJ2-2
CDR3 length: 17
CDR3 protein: CASSQGLAGASTGELFF
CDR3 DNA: TGTGCCAGCAGCCAAGGACTAGCGGGAGCGAGTACCGGGGAGCTGTTTTTT

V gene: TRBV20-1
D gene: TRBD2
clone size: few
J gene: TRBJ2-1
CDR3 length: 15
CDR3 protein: CSARRTSGRDGEQFF
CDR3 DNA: TGCAGTGCTCGCAGGACTAGCGGGAGGGATGGTGAGCAGTTCTTC

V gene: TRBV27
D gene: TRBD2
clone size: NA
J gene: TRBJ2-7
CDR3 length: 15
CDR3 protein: CASRSSGMKSYEQYF
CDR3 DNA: TGTGCCAGCAGGAGTAGCGGGATGAAGTCCTACGAGCAGTACTTC

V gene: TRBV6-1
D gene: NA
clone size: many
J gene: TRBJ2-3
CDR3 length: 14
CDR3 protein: CASSYRTNTDTQYF
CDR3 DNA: TGTGCCAGCAGTTATAGGACTAACACAGATACGCAGTATTTT